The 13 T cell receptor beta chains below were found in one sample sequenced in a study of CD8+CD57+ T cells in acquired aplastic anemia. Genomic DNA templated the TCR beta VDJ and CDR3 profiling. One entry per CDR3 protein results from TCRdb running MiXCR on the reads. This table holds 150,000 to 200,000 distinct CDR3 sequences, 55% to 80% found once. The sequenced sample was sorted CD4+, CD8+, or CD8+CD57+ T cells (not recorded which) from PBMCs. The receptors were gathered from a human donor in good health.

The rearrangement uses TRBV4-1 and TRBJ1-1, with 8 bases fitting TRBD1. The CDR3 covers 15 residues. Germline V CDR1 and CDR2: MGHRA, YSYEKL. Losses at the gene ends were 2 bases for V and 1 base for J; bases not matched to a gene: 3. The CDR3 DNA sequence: TGCGCCAGCAGCCAACCCGGGACAGGGAACACTGAAGCTTTCTTT. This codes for CASSQPGTGNTEAFF.

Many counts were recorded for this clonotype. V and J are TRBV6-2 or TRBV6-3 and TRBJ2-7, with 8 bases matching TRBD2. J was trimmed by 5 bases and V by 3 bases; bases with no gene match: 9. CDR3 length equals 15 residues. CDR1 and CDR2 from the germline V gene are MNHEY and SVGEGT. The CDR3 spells CASSYTGGQGNEQYF. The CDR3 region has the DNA TGTGCCAGCAGTTATACGGGAGGGCAAGGGAACGAGCAGTACTTC.

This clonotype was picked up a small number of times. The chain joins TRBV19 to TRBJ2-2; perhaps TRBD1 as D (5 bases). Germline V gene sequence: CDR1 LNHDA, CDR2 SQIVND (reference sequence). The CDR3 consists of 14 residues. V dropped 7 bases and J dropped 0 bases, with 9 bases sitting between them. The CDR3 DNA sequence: TGTGCCAGTACTCAGGGAACGAACACCGGGGAGCTGTTTTTT. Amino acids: CASTQGTNTGELFF.

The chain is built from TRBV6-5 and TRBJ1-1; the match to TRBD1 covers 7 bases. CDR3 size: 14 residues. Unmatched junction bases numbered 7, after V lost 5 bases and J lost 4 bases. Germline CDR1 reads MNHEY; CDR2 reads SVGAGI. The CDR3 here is CASSPGQVGTEAFF. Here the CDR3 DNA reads TGTGCCAGCAGTCCCGGACAGGTGGGCACTGAAGCTTTCTTT.

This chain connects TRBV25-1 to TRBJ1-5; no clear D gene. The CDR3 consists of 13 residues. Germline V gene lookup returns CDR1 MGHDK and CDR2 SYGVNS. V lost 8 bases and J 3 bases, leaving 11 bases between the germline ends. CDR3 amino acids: CASGPGNNQPQHF. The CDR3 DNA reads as TGTGCCAGCGGTCCGGGAAACAATCAGCCCCAGCATTTT.

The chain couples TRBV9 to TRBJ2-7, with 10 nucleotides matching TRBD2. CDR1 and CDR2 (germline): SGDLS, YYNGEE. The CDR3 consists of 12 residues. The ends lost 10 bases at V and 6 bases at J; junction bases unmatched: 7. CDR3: CAGLAAGIEQYF. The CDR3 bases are TGTGCCGGACTAGCGGCTGGCATCGAGCAGTACTTC.

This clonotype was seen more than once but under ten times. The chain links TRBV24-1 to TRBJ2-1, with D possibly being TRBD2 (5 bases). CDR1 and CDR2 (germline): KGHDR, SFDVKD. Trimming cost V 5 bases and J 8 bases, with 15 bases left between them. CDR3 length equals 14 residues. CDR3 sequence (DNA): TGTGCCACCAGTGGTTATACTAGTAGGGATGAGCAGTTCTTC. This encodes CATSGYTSRDEQFF.

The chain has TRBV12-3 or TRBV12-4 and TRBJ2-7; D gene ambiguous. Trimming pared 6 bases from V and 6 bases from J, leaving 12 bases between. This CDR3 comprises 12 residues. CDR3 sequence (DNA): TGTGCCAGCAGCCACTATCTGGGCGAGCAGTACTTC. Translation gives CASSHYLGEQYF.

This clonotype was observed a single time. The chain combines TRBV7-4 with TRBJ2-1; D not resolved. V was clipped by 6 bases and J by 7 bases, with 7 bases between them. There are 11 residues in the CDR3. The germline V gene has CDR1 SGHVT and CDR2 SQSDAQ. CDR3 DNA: TGTGCCAGCAGACCGGTGAATGAGCAGTTCTTC. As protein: CASRPVNEQFF.

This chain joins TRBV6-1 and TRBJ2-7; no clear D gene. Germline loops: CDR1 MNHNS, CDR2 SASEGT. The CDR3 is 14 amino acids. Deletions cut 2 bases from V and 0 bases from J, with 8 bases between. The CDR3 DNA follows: TGTGCCAGCAGTGAAAGGTCCCCCTCCTACGAGCAGTACTTC. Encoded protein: CASSERSPSYEQYF.

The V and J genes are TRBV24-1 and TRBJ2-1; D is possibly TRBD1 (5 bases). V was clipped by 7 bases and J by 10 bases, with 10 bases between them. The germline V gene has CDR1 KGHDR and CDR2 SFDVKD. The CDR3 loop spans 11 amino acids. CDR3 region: CATSTGREQFF. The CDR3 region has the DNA TGTGCCACCAGCACAGGACGGGAGCAGTTCTTC.

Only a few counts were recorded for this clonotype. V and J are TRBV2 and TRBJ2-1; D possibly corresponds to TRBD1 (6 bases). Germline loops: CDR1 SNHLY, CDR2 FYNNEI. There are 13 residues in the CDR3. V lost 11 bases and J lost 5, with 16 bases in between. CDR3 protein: CAGTGPNNNEQFF. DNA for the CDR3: TGTGCCGGAACAGGGCCGAACAACAATGAGCAGTTCTTC.

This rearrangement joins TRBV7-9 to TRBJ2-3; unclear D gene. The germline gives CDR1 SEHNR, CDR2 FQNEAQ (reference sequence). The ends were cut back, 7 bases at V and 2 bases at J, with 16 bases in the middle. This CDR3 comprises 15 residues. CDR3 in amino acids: CASTFMANPTDTQYF. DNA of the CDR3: TGTGCCAGCACCTTTATGGCCAACCCCACAGATACGCAGTATTTT.